Listed below are T cell receptor beta chains from one sample, sequenced in a study of blood T cell repertoires in COVID-19. Sequencing used immunoSEQ multiplex PCR; TCRdb keeps in-frame clones, though not all of them. The sample contains 250,000 to 300,000 clones, around 84% of which appear only once. What was sequenced was PBMCs or T cells enriched from blood (not recorded which). The origin of the receptors is a woman in her 50s who had been exposed to COVID-19. CDR3s include the opening cysteine and the closing phenylalanine or tryptophan. D genes are given only for firm matches. The size field is filled for only some rows; it gives once, few, many or a size class.

>NA|TRBV5-8|NA|TRBJ1-2
CASSPGQPSPYGYTF
TGTGCCAGCAGCCCCGGACAGCCTTCCCCTTATGGCTACACCTTC
>NA|TRBV5-6|NA|TRBJ2-5
CASSLRLSSRETQYF
TGTGCCAGCAGCTTAAGACTATCCTCGCGGGAGACCCAGTACTTC
>NA|TRBV7-2|NA|TRBJ1-4
CASSLDVRGEKLFF
TGTGCCAGCAGCTTAGACGTAAGGGGCGAAAAACTGTTTTTT
>NA|TRBV7-8|NA|TRBJ2-3
CASSLGRATSTDTQYF
TGTGCCAGCAGCTTGGGCAGGGCCACGAGCACAGATACGCAGTATTTT
>TRBD1|TRBV28|once|TRBJ1-6
CASSPTGGLKGPLHF
TGTGCCAGCAGTCCAACAGGGGGCCTAAAGGGGCCCCTCCACTTT
>NA|TRBV7-8|NA|TRBJ1-2
CASSLAGREGYGYTF
TGTGCCAGCAGCTTAGCTGGCAGGGAAGGCTATGGCTACACCTTC
>NA|TRBV14|NA|TRBJ1-2
CASSQAGYRYTF
TGTGCCAGCAGCCAGGCAGGGTACCGCTACACCTTC
>NA|TRBV14|NA|TRBJ1-5
CASSLQWRASNQPQHF
TGTGCCAGCAGCCTCCAGTGGAGGGCGAGCAATCAGCCCCAGCATTTT
>NA|TRBV10-2|NA|TRBJ1-1
CASRENILNTEAFF
TGCGCCAGCAGGGAGAATATCTTGAACACTGAAGCTTTCTTT
>TRBD2|TRBV5-1|NA|TRBJ2-3
CASSWALAGEVDTQYF
TGCGCCAGCAGCTGGGCCCTAGCGGGGGAAGTGGATACGCAGTATTTT
>NA|TRBV18|NA|TRBJ1-1
CASSHEGRDEAFF
TGTGCCAGCTCCCATGAGGGGCGGGATGAAGCTTTCTTT
>NA|TRBV9|NA|TRBJ1-2
CASSVDGGANYGYTF
TGTGCCAGCAGCGTAGATGGGGGGGCTAACTATGGCTACACCTTC
>NA|TRBV9|few|TRBJ1-3
CASSVAGAAPASSGNTIYF
TGTGCCAGCAGCGTAGCTGGGGCGGCTCCGGCCAGCTCTGGAAACACCATATATTTT
>NA|TRBV7-7|NA|TRBJ2-5
CASSVRLVGETQYF
TGTGCCAGCAGCGTCCGACTAGTAGGCGAGACCCAGTACTTC
>TRBD2|TRBV7-8|NA|TRBJ2-3
CASSLEPGLAGGTSSTDTQYF
TGTGCCAGCAGCTTGGAGCCGGGACTAGCGGGGGGGACCTCTAGCACAGATACGCAGTATTTT
>TRBD2|TRBV6-1|NA|TRBJ2-2
CASSEEGLAGFANTGELFF
TGTGCCAGCAGTGAAGAGGGACTAGCGGGTTTCGCGAACACCGGGGAGCTGTTTTTT
>TRBD2|TRBV4-2|NA|TRBJ2-1
CASSQVLAGNYNEQFF
TGTGCCAGCAGCCAAGTGCTAGCGGGTAACTACAATGAGCAGTTCTTC
>NA|TRBV19|NA|TRBJ2-7
CASRGTGERGYEQYF
TGTGCCAGTAGGGGAACGGGGGAGCGAGGCTACGAGCAGTACTTC
>NA|TRBV10-3|NA|TRBJ1-5
CAISSDSNSNQPQHF
TGTGCCATCAGCTCGGACAGTAATAGCAATCAGCCCCAGCATTTT
>NA|TRBV19|NA|TRBJ1-5
CASHPRGNGNQPQHF
TGTGCCAGTCACCCTAGGGGGAACGGGAATCAGCCCCAGCATTTT
>TRBD1|TRBV9|NA|TRBJ1-6
CASSATSTGTDSPLHF
TGTGCCAGCAGCGCAACCTCGACGGGGACAGATTCACCCCTCCACTTT
>NA|TRBV5-6|NA|TRBJ1-2
CASSLWPHNYGYTF
TGTGCCAGCAGCCTTTGGCCCCATAACTATGGCTACACCTTC